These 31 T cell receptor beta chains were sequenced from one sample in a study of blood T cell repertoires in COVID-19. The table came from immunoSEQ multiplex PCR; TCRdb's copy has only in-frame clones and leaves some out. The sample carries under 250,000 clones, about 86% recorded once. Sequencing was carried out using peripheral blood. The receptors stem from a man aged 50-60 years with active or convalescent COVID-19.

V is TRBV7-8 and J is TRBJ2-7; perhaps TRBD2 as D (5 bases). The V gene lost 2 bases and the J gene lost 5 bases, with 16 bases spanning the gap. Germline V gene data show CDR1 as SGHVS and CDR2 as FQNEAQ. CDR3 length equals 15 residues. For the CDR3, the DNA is TGTGCCAGCAGCTTATTGTTTACTCCAGCGGACGAGCAGTACTTC. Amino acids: CASSLLFTPADEQYF.

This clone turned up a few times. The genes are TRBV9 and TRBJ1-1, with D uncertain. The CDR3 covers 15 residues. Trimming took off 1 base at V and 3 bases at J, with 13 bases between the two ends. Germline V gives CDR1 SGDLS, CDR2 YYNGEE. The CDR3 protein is CASSVWLMSHTEAFF. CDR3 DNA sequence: TGTGCCAGCAGCGTATGGCTCATGTCCCACACTGAAGCTTTCTTT.

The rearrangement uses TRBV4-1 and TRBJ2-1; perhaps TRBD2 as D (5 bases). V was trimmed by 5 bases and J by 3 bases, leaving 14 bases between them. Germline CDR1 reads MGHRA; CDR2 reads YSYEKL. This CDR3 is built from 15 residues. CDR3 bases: TGCGCCAGCAGCTTGGACTTTCTCGTCTACAATGAGCAGTTCTTC. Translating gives CASSLDFLVYNEQFF.

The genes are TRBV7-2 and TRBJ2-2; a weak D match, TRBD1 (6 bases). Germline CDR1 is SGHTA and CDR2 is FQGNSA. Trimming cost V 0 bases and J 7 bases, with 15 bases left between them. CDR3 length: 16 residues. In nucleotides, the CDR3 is TGTGCCAGCAGCTTAGCTGTGGGGGCTGTCGGCGGGGAGCTGTTTTTT. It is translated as CASSLAVGAVGGELFF.

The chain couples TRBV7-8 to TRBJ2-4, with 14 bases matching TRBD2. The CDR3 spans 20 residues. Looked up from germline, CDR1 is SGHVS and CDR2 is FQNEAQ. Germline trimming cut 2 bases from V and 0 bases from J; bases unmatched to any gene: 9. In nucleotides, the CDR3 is TGTGCCAGCAGCTTAAGACTAGCGGGGGGGCTACCCCTAGCCAAAAACATTCAGTACTTC. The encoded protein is CASSLRLAGGLPLAKNIQYF.

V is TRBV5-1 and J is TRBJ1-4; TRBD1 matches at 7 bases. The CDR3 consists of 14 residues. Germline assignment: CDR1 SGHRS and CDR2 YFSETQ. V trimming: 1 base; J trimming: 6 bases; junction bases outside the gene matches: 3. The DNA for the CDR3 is TGCGCCAGCAGCTTGAGCCAGGGGGATGAAAAACTGTTTTTT. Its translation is CASSLSQGDEKLFF.

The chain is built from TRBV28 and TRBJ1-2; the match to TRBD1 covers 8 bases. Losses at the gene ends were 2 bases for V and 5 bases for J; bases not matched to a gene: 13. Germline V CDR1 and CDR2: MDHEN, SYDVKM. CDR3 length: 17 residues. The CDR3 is CASSLLGQGEKSYGYTF. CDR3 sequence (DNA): TGTGCCAGCAGTTTACTAGGACAGGGTGAAAAAAGTTATGGCTACACCTTC.

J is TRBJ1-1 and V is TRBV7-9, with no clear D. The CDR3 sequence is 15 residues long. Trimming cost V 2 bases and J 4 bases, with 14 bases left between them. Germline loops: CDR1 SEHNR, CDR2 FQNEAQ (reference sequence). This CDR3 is CASSLRSGEATEAFF. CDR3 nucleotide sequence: TGTGCCAGCAGCTTAAGGTCCGGGGAGGCCACTGAAGCTTTCTTT.

The CDR3 nucleotides are TGTGCCAGTAGTACCACGGGACAGGGGTTTTACGAGCAGTACTTC. As protein: CASSTTGQGFYEQYF. This chain joins TRBV19 and TRBJ2-7; the match to TRBD1 covers 10 bases. The CDR3 consists of 15 residues. Germline lookup yields CDR1 LNHDA and CDR2 SQIVND (reference sequence). V gave up 4 bases and J gave up 4 bases; unmatched junction bases: 7.

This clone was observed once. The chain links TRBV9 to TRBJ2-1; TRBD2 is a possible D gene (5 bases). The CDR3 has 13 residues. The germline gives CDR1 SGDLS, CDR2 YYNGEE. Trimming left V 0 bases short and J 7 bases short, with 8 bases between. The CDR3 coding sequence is TGTGCCAGCAGCGTAGCCGGGGAGAATGAGCAGTTCTTC. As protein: CASSVAGENEQFF.

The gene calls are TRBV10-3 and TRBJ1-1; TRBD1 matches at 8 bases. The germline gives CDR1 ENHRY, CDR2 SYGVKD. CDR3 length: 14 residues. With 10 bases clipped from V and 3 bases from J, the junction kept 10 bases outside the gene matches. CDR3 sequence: CATGDRFGDTEAFF. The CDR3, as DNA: TGTGCCACCGGGGACAGGTTTGGCGACACTGAAGCTTTCTTT.

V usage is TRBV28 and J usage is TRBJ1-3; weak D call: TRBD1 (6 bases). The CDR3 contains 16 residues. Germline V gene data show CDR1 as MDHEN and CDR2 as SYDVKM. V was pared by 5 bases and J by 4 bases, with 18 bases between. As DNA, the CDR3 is TGTGCCAGCAGTACCCCCAGGGGTACCAGCGGAAACACCATATATTTT. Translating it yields CASSTPRGTSGNTIYF. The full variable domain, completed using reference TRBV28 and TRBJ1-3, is DVKVTQSSRYLVKRTGEKVFLECVQDMDHENMFWYRQDPGLGLRLIYFSYDVKMKEKGDIPEGYSVSREKKERFSLILESASTNQTSMYLCASSTPRGTSGNTIYFGEGSWLTVV.

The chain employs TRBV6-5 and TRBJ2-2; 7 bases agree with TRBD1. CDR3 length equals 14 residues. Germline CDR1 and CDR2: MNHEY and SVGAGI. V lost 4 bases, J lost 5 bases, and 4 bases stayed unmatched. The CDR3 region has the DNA TGTGCCAGCAGTTTGACAGGGCGGACCGGGGAGCTGTTTTTT. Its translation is CASSLTGRTGELFF.

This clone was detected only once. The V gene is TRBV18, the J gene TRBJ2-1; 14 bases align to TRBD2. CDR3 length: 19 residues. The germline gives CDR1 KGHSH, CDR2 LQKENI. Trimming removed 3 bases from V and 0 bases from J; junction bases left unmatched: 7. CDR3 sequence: CASSPPRGLAGASYNEQFF. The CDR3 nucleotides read TGTGCCAGCTCACCTCCCAGGGGACTAGCGGGGGCCTCCTACAATGAGCAGTTCTTC. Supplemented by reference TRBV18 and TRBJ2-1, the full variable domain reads NAGVMQNPRHLVRRRGQEARLRCSPMKGHSHVYWYRQLPEEGLKFMVYLQKENIIDESGMPKERFSAEFPKEGPSILRIQQVVRGDSAAYFCASSPPRGLAGASYNEQFFGPGTRLTVL.

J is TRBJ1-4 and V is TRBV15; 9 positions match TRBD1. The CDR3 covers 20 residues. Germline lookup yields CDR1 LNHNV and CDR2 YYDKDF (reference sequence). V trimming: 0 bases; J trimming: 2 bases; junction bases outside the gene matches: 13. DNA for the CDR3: TGTGCCACCAGCAGAGATTGGGGGCCGGGACAGGGCTTGACTAATGAAAAACTGTTTTTT. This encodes CATSRDWGPGQGLTNEKLFF. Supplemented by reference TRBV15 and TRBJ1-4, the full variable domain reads DAMVIQNPRYQVTQFGKPVTLSCSQTLNHNVMYWYQQKSSQAPKLLFHYYDKDFNNEADTPDNFQSRRPNTSFCFLDIRSPGLGDTAMYLCATSRDWGPGQGLTNEKLFFGSGTQLSVL.

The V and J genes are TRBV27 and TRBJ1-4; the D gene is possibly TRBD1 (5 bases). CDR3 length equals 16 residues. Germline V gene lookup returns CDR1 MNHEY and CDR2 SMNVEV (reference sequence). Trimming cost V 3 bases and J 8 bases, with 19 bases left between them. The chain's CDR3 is CASSFVGGKESEKLFF. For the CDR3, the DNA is TGTGCCAGCAGTTTCGTTGGGGGGAAGGAAAGCGAAAAACTGTTTTTT.

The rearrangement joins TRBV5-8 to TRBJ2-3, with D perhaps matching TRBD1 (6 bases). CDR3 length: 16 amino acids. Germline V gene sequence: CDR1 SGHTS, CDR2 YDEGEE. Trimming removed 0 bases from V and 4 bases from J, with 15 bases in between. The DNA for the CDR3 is TGTGCCAGCAGCTTGGGAATGGGGGCCCGACCAGATACGCAGTATTTT. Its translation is CASSLGMGARPDTQYF. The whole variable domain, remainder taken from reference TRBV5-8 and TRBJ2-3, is EAGVTQSPTHLIKTRGQQATLRCSPISGHTSVYWYQQALGLGLQFLLWYDEGEERNRGNFPPRFSGRQFPNYSSELNVNALELEDSALYLCASSLGMGARPDTQYFGPGTRLTVL.

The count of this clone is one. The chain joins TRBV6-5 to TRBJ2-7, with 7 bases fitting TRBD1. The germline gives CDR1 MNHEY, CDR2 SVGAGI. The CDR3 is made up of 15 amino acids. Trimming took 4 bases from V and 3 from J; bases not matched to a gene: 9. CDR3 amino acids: CASSFSPGTDYEQYF. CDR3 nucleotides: TGTGCCAGCAGTTTCTCCCCCGGGACAGACTACGAGCAGTACTTC.

CDR3 bases: TGTGCCAGCAGTTTTCGGGGGGCGGGGTATGGCTACACCTTC. Protein product: CASSFRGAGYGYTF. The chain links TRBV28 to TRBJ1-2; D is perhaps TRBD1 (6 bases). The germline gives CDR1 MDHEN, CDR2 SYDVKM. The CDR3 extends over 14 amino acids. Trimming left V 3 bases short and J 5 bases short, with 13 bases between.

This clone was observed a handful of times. The CDR3 is CASSEGNMNTEAFF. DNA of the CDR3: TGTGCCAGCAGTGAGGGCAACATGAACACTGAAGCTTTCTTT. The chain is built from TRBV2 and TRBJ1-1; no definite D call. In germline, CDR1 is SNHLY, CDR2 FYNNEI. V was pared by 3 bases and J by 0 bases, with 8 bases between. This CDR3 region has 14 residues.

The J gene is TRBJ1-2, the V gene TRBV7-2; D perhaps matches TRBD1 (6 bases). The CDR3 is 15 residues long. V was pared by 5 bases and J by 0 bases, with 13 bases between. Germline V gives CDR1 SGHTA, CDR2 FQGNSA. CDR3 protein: CASSPKGGANYGYTF. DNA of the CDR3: TGTGCCAGCAGCCCAAAAGGGGGAGCTAACTATGGCTACACCTTC. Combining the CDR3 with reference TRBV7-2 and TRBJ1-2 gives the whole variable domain GAGVSQSPSNKVTEKGKDVELRCDPISGHTALYWYRQSLGQGLEFLIYFQGNSAPDKSGLPSDRFSAERTGGSVSTLTIQRTQQEDSAVYLCASSPKGGANYGYTFGSGTRLTVV.

The CDR3 here is CASSFPGTGAYEQYF. In DNA form, the CDR3 reads TGTGCCAGTAGTTTCCCCGGGACAGGGGCCTACGAGCAGTACTTC. The chain recombines TRBV19 with TRBJ2-7, with 10 bases identical to TRBD1. The V gene end was trimmed by 5 bases and the J gene end by 2 bases; junction bases not matched to a gene: 6. The CDR3 totals 15 residues. Germline CDR1 reads LNHDA; CDR2 reads SQIVND (reference sequence). Full variable domain (outside the CDR3, taken from reference TRBV19 and TRBJ2-7): DGGITQSPKYLFRKEGQNVTLSCEQNLNHDAMYWYRQDPGQGLRLIYYSQIVNDFQKGDIAEGYSVSREKKESFPLTVTSAQKNPTAFYLCASSFPGTGAYEQYFGPGTRLTVT.

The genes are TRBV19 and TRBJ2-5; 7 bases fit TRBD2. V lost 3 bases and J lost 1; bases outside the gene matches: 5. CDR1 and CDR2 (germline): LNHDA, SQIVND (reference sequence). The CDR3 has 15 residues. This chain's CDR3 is CASSISGPLQETQYF. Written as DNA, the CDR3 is TGTGCCAGTAGTATTAGCGGGCCGCTCCAAGAGACCCAGTACTTC.

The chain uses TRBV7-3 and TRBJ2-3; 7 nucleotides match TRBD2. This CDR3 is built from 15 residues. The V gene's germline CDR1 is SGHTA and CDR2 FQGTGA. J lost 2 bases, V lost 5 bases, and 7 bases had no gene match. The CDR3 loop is CASSPVGGVTDTQYF. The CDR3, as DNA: TGTGCCAGCAGCCCGGTGGGGGGGGTCACAGATACGCAGTATTTT.

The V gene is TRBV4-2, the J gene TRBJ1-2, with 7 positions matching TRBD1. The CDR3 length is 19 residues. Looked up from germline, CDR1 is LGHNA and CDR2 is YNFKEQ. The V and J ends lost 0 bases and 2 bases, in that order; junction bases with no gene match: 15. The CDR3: CASSQDWSGSDRVNYGYTF. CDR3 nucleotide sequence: TGTGCCAGCAGCCAAGATTGGTCTGGGTCCGACAGGGTAAACTATGGCTACACCTTC.

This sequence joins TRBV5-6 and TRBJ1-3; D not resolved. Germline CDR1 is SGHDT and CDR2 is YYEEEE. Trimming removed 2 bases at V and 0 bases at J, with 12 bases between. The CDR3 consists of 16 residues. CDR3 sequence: CASSLVGGNSGNTIYF. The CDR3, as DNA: TGTGCCAGCAGCTTAGTGGGAGGAAACTCTGGAAACACCATATATTTT.

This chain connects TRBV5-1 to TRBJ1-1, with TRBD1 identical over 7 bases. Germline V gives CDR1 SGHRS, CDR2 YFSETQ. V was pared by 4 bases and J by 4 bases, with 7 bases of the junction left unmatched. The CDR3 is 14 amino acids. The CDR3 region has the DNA TGCGCCAGCAGCGGGCCCCGACAGGGCACTGAAGCTTTCTTT. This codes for CASSGPRQGTEAFF.

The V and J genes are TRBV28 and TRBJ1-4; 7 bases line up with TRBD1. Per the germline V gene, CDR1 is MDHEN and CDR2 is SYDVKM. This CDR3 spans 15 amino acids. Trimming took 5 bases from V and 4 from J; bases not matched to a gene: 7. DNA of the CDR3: TGTGCCAGCAGTACCCGACAGGGAGGTAATGAAAAACTGTTTTTT. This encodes CASSTRQGGNEKLFF. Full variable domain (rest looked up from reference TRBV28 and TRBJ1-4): DVKVTQSSRYLVKRTGEKVFLECVQDMDHENMFWYRQDPGLGLRLIYFSYDVKMKEKGDIPEGYSVSREKKERFSLILESASTNQTSMYLCASSTRQGGNEKLFFGSGTQLSVL.

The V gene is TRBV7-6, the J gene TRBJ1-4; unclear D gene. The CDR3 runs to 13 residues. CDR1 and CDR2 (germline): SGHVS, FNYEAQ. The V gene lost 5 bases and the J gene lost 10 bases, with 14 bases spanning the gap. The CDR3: CASSAGSGRKLFF. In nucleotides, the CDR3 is TGTGCCAGCAGCGCCGGTAGTGGGAGAAAACTGTTTTTT.

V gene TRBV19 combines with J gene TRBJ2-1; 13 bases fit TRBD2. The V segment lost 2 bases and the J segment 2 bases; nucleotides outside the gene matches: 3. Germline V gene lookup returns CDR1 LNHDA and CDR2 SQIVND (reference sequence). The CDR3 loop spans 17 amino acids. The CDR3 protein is CASSITSGGATYNEQFF. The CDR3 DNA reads TGTGCCAGTAGTATAACTAGCGGGGGGGCCACCTACAATGAGCAGTTCTTC.

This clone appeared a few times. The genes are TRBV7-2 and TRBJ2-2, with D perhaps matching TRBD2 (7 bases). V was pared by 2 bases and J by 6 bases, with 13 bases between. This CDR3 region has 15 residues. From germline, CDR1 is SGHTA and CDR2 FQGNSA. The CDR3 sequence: CASSLSGGLPGELFF. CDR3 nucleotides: TGTGCCAGCAGCTTATCGGGGGGCCTTCCCGGGGAGCTGTTTTTT.